The 18 T cell receptor beta chains presented below share a single source sample, sequenced in a study of T cell repertoires in cytomegalovirus infection. In TCRdb, the reads were re-called with MiXCR into one record per CDR3 protein. This table has around 450,000 distinct CDR3 sequences, roughly 30% appearing once. Specimen: PBMCs. The source of these receptors is a human donor in good health (CMV status not recorded). Some clones in this sample may be carry-over from other donors' samples.

The V call is TRBV19, the J call TRBJ1-2; perhaps TRBD1 as D (6 bases). CDR3 size: 15 residues. V was trimmed by 7 bases and J by 4 bases, leaving 19 bases between them. Germline assignment: CDR1 LNHDA and CDR2 SQIVND (reference sequence). The CDR3 bases are TGTGCCAGTACCTCTACAGGGATCCGGCCCTATGGCTACACCTTC. It is translated as CASTSTGIRPYGYTF.

The chain carries TRBV9 and TRBJ2-3, with 8 positions matching TRBD2. The CDR3 consists of 16 residues. Losses at the gene ends were 0 bases for V and 5 bases for J; bases not matched to a gene: 8. The V gene's germline CDR1 is SGDLS and CDR2 YYNGEE. This chain's CDR3 is CASSVEPAGARDTQYF. In DNA form, the CDR3 reads TGTGCCAGCAGCGTAGAGCCAGCGGGGGCCAGAGATACGCAGTATTTT.

This clonotype has a handful of counts. The chain combines TRBV11-2 with TRBJ2-5; TRBD1 matches 8 bases. Trimming cost V 5 bases and J 5 bases; bases outside gene matches: 7. Germline assignment: CDR1 SGHAT and CDR2 FQNNGV. The CDR3 has 14 amino acids. In DNA, the CDR3 is TGTGCCAGCAGCGCCGACAGGGGACGGGAGACCCAGTACTTC. The encoded protein is CASSADRGRETQYF.

V and J are TRBV7-6 and TRBJ2-1; the D call may be TRBD1 or TRBD2 (5 bases each). V was clipped by 1 base and J by 9 bases, with 10 bases between them. CDR1 SGHVS and CDR2 FNYEAQ come from the germline V gene. The CDR3 is 13 residues long. CDR3 in DNA: TGTGCCAGCAGCTTAGGGGGCGAGGGTGAGCAGTTCTTC. This sequence encodes CASSLGGEGEQFF.

This clonotype turned up a few times. The gene calls are TRBV5-5 and TRBJ2-2; 8 bases align to TRBD1. With V trimmed by 0 bases and J by 4 bases, 11 bases remained unmatched. Germline CDR1 SGHKS, CDR2 YYEKEE (reference sequence). The CDR3 covers 18 residues. CDR3 DNA sequence: TGTGCCAGCAGCTTGGTCCCGGTCGACAGGGGAGGCACCGGGGAGCTGTTTTTT. Translation: CASSLVPVDRGGTGELFF.

The chain carries TRBV4-1 and TRBJ1-2; TRBD1 aligns across 7 bases. Germline trimming cut 8 bases from V and 0 bases from J; bases unmatched to any gene: 12. There are 16 residues in the CDR3. Germline values: CDR1 MGHRA, CDR2 YSYEKL. The CDR3 bases are TGCGCCAGCGGGGGGACAGCCGGCTTAGCTAACTATGGCTACACCTTC. Protein sequence: CASGGTAGLANYGYTF.

J is TRBJ1-1 and V is TRBV6-2 or TRBV6-3; D uncertain. V was pared by 4 bases and J by 7 bases, with 22 bases between. The V gene's germline CDR1 is MNHEY and CDR2 SVGEGT. This CDR3 is 16 amino acids long. CDR3 protein: CASSWGDLSVVGEAFF. CDR3 coding DNA: TGTGCCAGCAGTTGGGGTGACCTGTCCGTCGTCGGTGAAGCTTTCTTT.

This clonotype was seen a few times. The chain recombines TRBV7-2 with TRBJ2-7; unclear D gene. The CDR3 is 14 residues long. The germline V and J ends were trimmed by 5 bases and 0 bases, with 11 bases remaining between them. The germline CDR1 and CDR2 sequences are SGHTA and FQGNSA. The CDR3 protein is CASSLLTGSYEQYF. CDR3 nucleotides: TGTGCCAGCAGCCTCCTCACCGGCTCCTACGAGCAGTACTTC. Drawing the rest from reference TRBV7-2 and TRBJ2-7, the complete variable domain is GAGVSQSPSNKVTEKGKDVELRCDPISGHTALYWYRQSLGQGLEFLIYFQGNSAPDKSGLPSDRFSAERTGGSVSTLTIQRTQQEDSAVYLCASSLLTGSYEQYFGPGTRLTVT.

The chain is built from TRBV7-9 and TRBJ2-5, with D uncertain. Per the germline V gene, CDR1 is SEHNR and CDR2 is FQNEAQ (reference sequence). Deletions cut 1 base from V and 0 bases from J, with 6 bases between. The CDR3 runs 14 residues. The CDR3 DNA reads TGTGCCAGCAGCTTAGTGCGGAACCAAGAGACCCAGTACTTC. As protein: CASSLVRNQETQYF. The full variable domain, rest sourced from reference TRBV7-9 and TRBJ2-5, is DTGVSQNPRHKITKRGQNVTFRCDPISEHNRLYWYRQTLGQGPEFLTYFQNEAQLEKSRLLSDRFSAERPKGSFSTLEIQRTEQGDSAMYLCASSLVRNQETQYFGPGTRLLVL.

On this clonotype: A junction end diverges from the germline sequence, so it may reflect a read error. CDR3 amino acids: CASSYLGGEACW. Here the CDR3 DNA reads TGTGCAAGCAGTTACTTGGGAGGTGAAGCTTGCTGG. This chain joins TRBV6-5 and TRBJ1-1; the D is unclear. Germline V gives CDR1 MNHEY, CDR2 SVGAGI. The CDR3 sequence is 12 residues long.

This clonotype was found a few times. The gene calls are TRBV28 and TRBJ1-4, with 9 positions matching TRBD1. CDR1 and CDR2 from the germline V gene are MDHEN and SYDVKM. The CDR3 loop spans 15 amino acids. The junction had 11 bases not matched to a gene; V was cut back by 5 bases and J by 10 bases. For the CDR3, the DNA is TGTGCCAGCAGTCCCCCCCGACAGGGGGTACGAAAACTGTTTTTT. As protein: CASSPPRQGVRKLFF.

V is TRBV2 and J is TRBJ1-1; D not certain. This CDR3 is built from 13 residues. Trimming pared 11 bases from V and 1 base from J, leaving 14 bases between. Germline CDR1 SNHLY, CDR2 FYNNEI. CDR3 bases: TGTGCCTCTAGACTGGCAGCGAACACTGAAGCTTTCTTT. The encoded protein is CASRLAANTEAFF.

The chain has TRBV6-2 or TRBV6-3 and TRBJ2-7; the D gene could be TRBD1 or TRBD2 (6 bases each). In germline, CDR1 is MNHEY, CDR2 SVGEGT. The V end lost 7 bases, the J end lost 4 bases, and 17 bases lay between the germline ends. The CDR3 length is 14 residues. CDR3 bases: TGTGCCAGCATGGGTAAGGGGGAGGTATACGAGCAGTACTTC. Protein: CASMGKGEVYEQYF.

The V gene is TRBV2, the J gene TRBJ2-7; D is unclear. Germline CDR1 is SNHLY and CDR2 is FYNNEI. CDR3 size: 15 residues. V was shortened by 8 bases and J by 5 bases, with 22 bases between the two germline ends. The CDR3 DNA follows: TGTGCCAGCGGAATGTCGGGTGCACAACCCCACGAGCAGTACTTC. Residues: CASGMSGAQPHEQYF.

In its sample, this clonotype was seen a few times. The rearrangement uses TRBV7-2 and TRBJ2-5, with a weak D call TRBD1 (6 bases). Germline CDR1 and CDR2: SGHTA and FQGNSA. The V end was cut by 7 bases, the J end by 2 bases, with 17 bases between. The CDR3 is 15 amino acids. The CDR3 DNA sequence: TGTGCCAGCACAGGGGTCAGGGCCAATCAAGAGACCCAGTACTTC. This translates into CASTGVRANQETQYF.

The sample holds a few counts of this clonotype. V gene TRBV10-1 combines with J gene TRBJ2-1; 8 nucleotides match TRBD2. CDR1 WNHNN and CDR2 SYGVQD come from the germline V gene (reference sequence). J was trimmed by 0 bases and V by 0 bases; bases with no gene match: 7. The CDR3 contains 18 residues. CDR3 amino acids: CASSESTGGAISYNEQFF. CDR3 sequence (DNA): TGCGCCAGCAGTGAGTCGACCGGGGGGGCCATCTCCTACAATGAGCAGTTCTTC.

This sequence joins TRBV12-3 or TRBV12-4 and TRBJ2-7; 7 bases line up with TRBD1. V lost 5 bases, J lost 1 base, and 11 bases stayed unmatched. This CDR3 has 16 residues. The CDR3 region is CASSPAPGQRSYEQYF. CDR3 coding DNA: TGTGCCAGCAGTCCTGCACCGGGACAGCGGTCCTACGAGCAGTACTTC.

This clonotype has at least ten counts. The CDR3 bases are TGTGCCAGCAGCTTAGCCCGAGGTAGGGTCCTCAGCAATCAGCCCCAGCATTTT. Protein product: CASSLARGRVLSNQPQHF. The chain joins TRBV7-2 to TRBJ1-5; D is unclear. Germline CDR1 is SGHTA and CDR2 is FQGNSA. There are 18 residues in the CDR3. V was trimmed by 0 bases and J by 1 base, leaving 16 bases between them.